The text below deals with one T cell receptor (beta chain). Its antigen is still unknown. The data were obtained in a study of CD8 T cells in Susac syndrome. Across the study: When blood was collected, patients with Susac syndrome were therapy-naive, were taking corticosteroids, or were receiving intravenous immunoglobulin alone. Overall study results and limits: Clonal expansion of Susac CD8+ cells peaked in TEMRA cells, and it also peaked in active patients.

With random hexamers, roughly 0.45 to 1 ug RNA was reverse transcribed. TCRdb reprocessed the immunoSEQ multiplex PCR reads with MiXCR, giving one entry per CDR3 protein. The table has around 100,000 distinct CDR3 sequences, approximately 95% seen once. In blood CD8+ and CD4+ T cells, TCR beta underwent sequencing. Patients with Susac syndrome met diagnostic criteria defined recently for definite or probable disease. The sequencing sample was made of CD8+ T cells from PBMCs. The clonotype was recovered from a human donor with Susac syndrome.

CDR3 amino acids: CSVGQMNTEAFF. Here the CDR3 DNA reads TGCAGCGTAGGACAGATGAACACTGAAGCTTTCTTT. The chain uses TRBV29-1 and TRBJ1-1; a weak D match, TRBD1 (6 bases). Deletions cut 6 bases from V and 0 bases from J, with 8 bases between. This CDR3 contains 12 residues. Per germline, CDR1 SQVTM and CDR2 ANQGSEA.